This entry lists 24 T cell receptor beta chains sequenced from one sample in a study of T cells after yellow fever vaccination. One entry per CDR3 protein results from TCRdb running MiXCR on the 5' RACE reads. Among under 250,000 distinct CDR3 sequences listed, 6.9% were seen once. Sequenced material: CD4+ T cells sorted from PBMCs, taken 15 days after the yellow fever booster vaccination. Every receptor here comes from a man aged 25 to 40 who received the YFV17D yellow fever vaccine.

With regard to this clonotype: A much larger clone sits a single nucleotide away, making a read error possible. The rearrangement joins TRBV5-1 to TRBJ2-7; unclear D gene. Germline CDR1 and CDR2: SGHRS and YFSETQ. V lost 2 bases, J lost 3 bases, and 9 bases lay in between. The CDR3 totals 13 residues. CDR3 loop: CASSFRVSYEQYF. CDR3 bases: TGCGCCAGCAGCTTCCGGGTCAGCTACGAGCAGTACTTC.

J is TRBJ2-4 and V is TRBV7-2; D is ambiguous. V dropped 5 bases and J dropped 1 base, with 9 bases sitting between them. This CDR3 region has 14 residues. Per germline, CDR1 SGHTA and CDR2 FQGNSA. The CDR3 loop is CASSGTGAKNIQYF. CDR3 nucleotide sequence: TGTGCCAGCAGCGGCACCGGCGCCAAAAACATTCAGTACTTC.

This clonotype has at least ten counts. The V gene is TRBV5-1, the J gene TRBJ2-7; the D is unclear. The CDR3 is 12 amino acids. Germline-derived CDR1 and CDR2 are SGHRS and YFSETQ. V lost 4 bases and J 6 bases, leaving 11 bases between the germline ends. The DNA of the CDR3 is TGCGCCAGCAGCGCGGACCTGGGCGAGCAGTACTTC. This encodes CASSADLGEQYF.

The genes are TRBV24-1 and TRBJ2-4; 10 bases are shared with TRBD1. CDR1 is KGHDR, CDR2 SFDVKD, per germline. This CDR3 contains 16 residues. V shed 4 bases and J 7 bases; nucleotides not matched to a gene: 9. The CDR3 sequence: CATSETSGQGRNIQYF. The CDR3 DNA sequence: TGTGCCACCAGTGAAACCTCGGGACAGGGGCGGAACATTCAGTACTTC.

This clonotype has more than one count but fewer than ten. V is TRBV12-3 or TRBV12-4 and J is TRBJ2-1; 11 nucleotides agree with TRBD2. This CDR3 is built from 16 residues. V lost 6 bases to trimming and J lost 5 bases; unmatched junction nucleotides: 9. The CDR3 loop reads CASSHRLAGGNNEQFF. The DNA of the CDR3 is TGTGCCAGCAGCCATCGTCTAGCGGGAGGAAACAATGAGCAGTTCTTC.

The sample holds many counts of this clonotype. The chain combines TRBV7-8 with TRBJ2-5; D remains unclear. The germline V gene encodes CDR1 SGHVS and CDR2 FQNEAQ. The CDR3 has 14 amino acids. Trimming removed 1 base at V and 4 bases at J, with 10 bases between. The CDR3 DNA reads TGTGCCAGCAGCTTAGGGTCAGCCCGAGAGACCCAGTACTTC. This encodes CASSLGSARETQYF.

The chain employs TRBV19 and TRBJ2-7, with a possible D match to TRBD2 (7 bases). Deletions cut 8 bases from V and 4 bases from J, with 15 bases between. This CDR3 has 13 residues. Germline V gene sequence: CDR1 LNHDA, CDR2 SQIVND (reference sequence). This CDR3 reads CASSPEGGYEQYF. The CDR3 region has the DNA TGTGCCAGTTCCCCCGAGGGGGGGTACGAGCAGTACTTC. The complete variable domain, with remaining parts taken from reference TRBV19 and TRBJ2-7, reads DGGITQSPKYLFRKEGQNVTLSCEQNLNHDAMYWYRQDPGQGLRLIYYSQIVNDFQKGDIAEGYSVSREKKESFPLTVTSAQKNPTAFYLCASSPEGGYEQYFGPGTRLTVT.

This clonotype was observed a few times. The gene calls are TRBV10-3 and TRBJ2-7; D not resolved. The CDR3 is 12 amino acids. Trimming shortened V by 10 bases and J by 2 bases, and 12 bases separated the two germline ends. The germline V gene encodes CDR1 ENHRY and CDR2 SYGVKD. The CDR3 region has the DNA TGTGCCACCTGGACCACCACCTACGAGCAGTACTTC. Translation gives CATWTTTYEQYF.

V is TRBV30 and J is TRBJ2-6; tentative D call: TRBD1 (5 bases). Germline assignment: CDR1 GTSNPN and CDR2 SVGIG (reference sequence). V lost 3 bases and J lost 1, with 19 bases in between. The length of the CDR3 is 18 residues. CDR3 loop: CAWRIDIGHPSGANVLTF. CDR3 DNA sequence: TGTGCCTGGAGGATAGATATTGGACACCCGTCTGGGGCCAACGTCCTGACTTTC. The entire variable domain, with the rest obtained from reference TRBV30 and TRBJ2-6, is as follows: SQTIHQWPATLVQPVGSPLSLECTVEGTSNPNLYWYRQAAGRGLQLLFYSVGIGQISSEVPQNLSASRPQDRQFILSSKKLLLSDSGFYLCAWRIDIGHPSGANVLTFGAGSRLTVL.

CDR3: CASSLYKGYNEQFF. CDR3 bases: TGTGCCAGCAGCTTATATAAGGGCTACAATGAGCAGTTCTTC. The rearrangement joins TRBV7-3 to TRBJ2-1; D remains ambiguous. The CDR3 consists of 14 residues. Trimming shortened V by 2 bases and J by 3 bases, and 8 bases separated the two germline ends. Germline CDR1 SGHTA, CDR2 FQGTGA. Full variable domain (missing parts from reference TRBV7-3 and TRBJ2-1): GAGVSQTPSNKVTEKGKYVELRCDPISGHTALYWYRQSLGQGPEFLIYFQGTGAADDSGLPNDRFFAVRPEGSVSTLKIQRTERGDSAVYLCASSLYKGYNEQFFGPGTRLTVL.

In the case of this clonotype: The junction departs from germline at one end; a sequencing error may be responsible. This chain connects TRBV6-5 to TRBJ2-7; possibly TRBD1 for D (6 bases). The CDR3 is 15 residues long. Germline V lookup: CDR1 MNHEY, CDR2 SVGAGI. DNA of the CDR3: TGTGACAGCAGTTACTCGGGACACCTCTCCTACGAGCAGTACTTC. It translates to CDSSYSGHLSYEQYF.

This clonotype was seen repeatedly, ten times or more. Germline is not matched at one junction end, which may reflect a read error. This chain's CDR3 is CTVSTGGGETQYF. CDR3 coding DNA: TGCACCGTTTCTACGGGAGGAGGAGAGACCCAGTACTTC. This rearrangement joins TRBV29-1 to TRBJ2-5; the match to TRBD2 covers 7 bases. Germline CDR1 is SQVTM and CDR2 is ANQGSEA. This CDR3 region has 13 residues.

This clonotype appeared a few times. This chain connects TRBV11-2 to TRBJ2-1; 10 positions match TRBD2. J gave up 8 bases and V 0 bases, and 4 bases lay outside the gene matches. Germline values: CDR1 SGHAT, CDR2 FQNNGV. This CDR3 has 15 amino acids. CDR3 sequence reads: CASSLESSGSDEQFF. In nucleotides, the CDR3 is TGTGCCAGCAGCTTAGAGTCTAGCGGGAGCGATGAGCAGTTCTTC.

The V call is TRBV5-1, the J call TRBJ1-2, with D uncertain. Germline-derived CDR1 and CDR2 are SGHRS and YFSETQ. The ends were cut back, 2 bases at V and 7 bases at J, with 15 bases in the middle. The CDR3 length is 14 residues. In nucleotides, the CDR3 is TGCGCCAGCAGCTTCAGACACACAGATCGTGGCTACACCTTC. As protein: CASSFRHTDRGYTF.

This clonotype occurred many times. This chain joins TRBV4-2 and TRBJ2-6; no clear D gene. The V end was cut by 0 bases, the J end by 4 bases, with 10 bases between. This CDR3 is 16 amino acids long. Per the germline V gene, CDR1 is LGHNA and CDR2 is YNFKEQ. The CDR3: CASSQEVRAGANVLTF. Written as DNA, the CDR3 is TGTGCCAGCAGCCAAGAGGTTCGGGCGGGGGCCAACGTCCTGACTTTC.

In this sample, this clonotype turned up many times. The V gene is TRBV30, the J gene TRBJ2-3, with TRBD2 matching 7 bases. Germline loops: CDR1 GTSNPN, CDR2 SVGIG (reference sequence). Trimming cost V 5 bases and J 0 bases; bases outside gene matches: 5. The CDR3 extends over 14 amino acids. The CDR3 loop reads CAWSAGISTDTQYF. CDR3 DNA: TGTGCCTGGTCAGCGGGAATCAGCACAGATACGCAGTATTTT.

This clonotype was counted between two and nine times. The V call is TRBV11-1, the J call TRBJ2-1; 10 bases are shared with TRBD2. Germline trimming cut 2 bases from V and 7 bases from J; bases unmatched to any gene: 14. CDR1 and CDR2 (germline): SGHAT, FQDESV (reference sequence). The length of the CDR3 is 18 residues. The CDR3 DNA reads TGTGCCAGCAGCTTACCTCATCGTCTAGCGGGAGTGGGGAATGAGCAGTTCTTC. Translating it yields CASSLPHRLAGVGNEQFF.

CDR3 bases: TGCAGTGCTAGAGATAGGGGGACAGGGGCGAACACTGAAGCTTTCTTT. This gives the protein CSARDRGTGANTEAFF. V is TRBV20-1 and J is TRBJ1-1, with 10 bases lining up with TRBD1. This CDR3 spans 16 amino acids. Trimming removed 0 bases from V and 1 base from J; junction bases left unmatched: 5. In germline, CDR1 is DFQATT, CDR2 SNEGSKA (reference sequence).

This clonotype was seen ten or more times. The CDR3 sequence: CASSFGGAYEQYF. As DNA, the CDR3 is TGTGCCAGCAGCTTTGGGGGAGCCTACGAGCAGTACTTC. The chain couples TRBV7-2 to TRBJ2-7; the D call may be TRBD1 or TRBD2 (5 bases each). Trimming took 3 bases from V and 2 from J, leaving 8 bases between them. This CDR3 spans 13 amino acids. The germline gives CDR1 SGHTA, CDR2 FQGNSA.

Ten or more counts support this clonotype. This chain uses TRBV28 with TRBJ2-4; a possible D gene is TRBD2 (6 bases). The germline gives CDR1 MDHEN, CDR2 SYDVKM. The V gene lost 6 bases and the J gene lost 7 bases, with 13 bases spanning the gap. The CDR3 has 13 residues. The CDR3 bases are TGTGCCAGCAGACCTCCGGGACTGAACATTCAGTACTTC. Encoded protein: CASRPPGLNIQYF.

This clonotype was detected many times. The CDR3 nucleotides are TGTGCCAGCAGCTTAACGAGTAGCGGGAGCTCCACAGATACGCAGTATTTT. Translating gives CASSLTSSGSSTDTQYF. The V gene is TRBV7-3, the J gene TRBJ2-3; 9 bases are shared with TRBD2. V lost 0 bases to trimming and J lost 2 bases; unmatched junction nucleotides: 6. CDR1 is SGHTA and CDR2 is FQGTGA in the germline V gene. The CDR3 contains 17 residues.

The rearrangement links TRBV30 to TRBJ2-1, with TRBD2 matching 8 bases. The CDR3 covers 13 residues. Germline-derived CDR1 and CDR2 are GTSNPN and SVGIG (reference sequence). V lost 3 bases, J lost 6 bases, and 4 bases stayed unmatched. CDR3 nucleotide sequence: TGTGCCTGGAGCGTTGGACTAGCCAATGAGCAGTTCTTC. It codes for CAWSVGLANEQFF.

CDR3: CASSLGRSRNYEQYF. The CDR3 coding sequence is TGTGCCAGCAGCTTGGGACGGAGCAGAAACTACGAGCAGTACTTC. This chain joins TRBV7-2 and TRBJ2-7, with D perhaps TRBD1 or TRBD2 (5 bases each). This CDR3 is 15 amino acids long. CDR1 and CDR2 from the germline V gene are SGHTA and FQGNSA. V lost 3 bases to trimming and J lost 3 bases, with 15 bases between them.

The sample holds a few counts of this clonotype. V gene TRBV9 combines with J gene TRBJ2-7; 14 bases are shared with TRBD2. The germline V gene has CDR1 SGDLS and CDR2 YYNGEE. After removal of 3 bases from V and 5 bases from J, the junction contained 4 bases not matched to a gene. The length of the CDR3 is 15 residues. The CDR3 here is CASSAGTSGSHEQYF. CDR3 coding DNA: TGTGCCAGCAGCGCCGGGACTAGCGGGAGCCACGAGCAGTACTTC.